This entry lists 25 T cell receptor beta chains sequenced from one sample in a study of shared clonotypes between healthy human individuals. Generated by immunoSEQ multiplex PCR, the TCRdb table keeps only in-frame clones and is missing some. The sample records some 980,000 clones, about 80% being singletons. Material: memory CD4+ T cells sorted from blood. Indicated subset: CD45RA-negative fraction. These receptors originate from a man aged 18-30 years in good health.

This sequence joins TRBV28 and TRBJ2-7; D is perhaps TRBD1 (6 bases). Trimming pared 5 bases from V and 0 bases from J, leaving 14 bases between. The CDR3 extends over 15 amino acids. CDR1 and CDR2 from the germline V gene are MDHEN and SYDVKM. CDR3 residues: CASSPHEGVSYEQYF. CDR3 nucleotides: TGTGCCAGCAGTCCCCATGAGGGGGTCTCCTACGAGCAGTACTTC.

The chain couples TRBV28 to TRBJ1-5; 11 nucleotides agree with TRBD1. The CDR3 has 17 amino acids. The V segment lost 4 bases and the J segment 0 bases; nucleotides outside the gene matches: 5. Per germline, CDR1 MDHEN and CDR2 SYDVKM. The CDR3 protein is CASSWGTGGSSNQPQHF. CDR3 nucleotides: TGTGCCAGCAGTTGGGGGACAGGGGGATCTAGCAATCAGCCCCAGCATTTT.

This clone was counted once. V gene TRBV7-8 combines with J gene TRBJ2-7, with 8 bases identical to TRBD1. CDR1 and CDR2 from the germline V gene are SGHVS and FQNEAQ. The CDR3 is made up of 15 amino acids. V lost 0 bases, J lost 5 bases, and 6 bases stayed unmatched. The CDR3 region is CASSLARGRVHEQYF. CDR3 bases: TGTGCCAGCAGCTTAGCCAGGGGGCGCGTCCACGAGCAGTACTTC.

The chain employs TRBV19 and TRBJ2-7; 10 bases line up with TRBD2. Germline CDR1 is LNHDA and CDR2 is SQIVND (reference sequence). V dropped 8 bases and J dropped 1; count of bases not matched to a gene: 14. The CDR3 runs 17 residues. The CDR3 region has the DNA TGTGCCAGTGGTAAGAAGCAACAACTAGCGGGATCCTACGAGCAGTACTTC. This encodes CASGKKQQLAGSYEQYF.

This clone was detected once. In DNA form, the CDR3 reads TGTGCCAGCAGCTACGGACTAGCGGACCCCCAAGAGACCCAGTACTTC. This encodes CASSYGLADPQETQYF. The chain is built from TRBV7-9 and TRBJ2-5; 10 bases line up with TRBD2. The ends lost 4 bases at V and 1 base at J; junction bases unmatched: 6. The germline CDR1 and CDR2 sequences are SEHNR and FQNEAQ (reference sequence). CDR3 size: 16 residues. Supplemented by reference TRBV7-9 and TRBJ2-5, the full variable domain reads DTGVSQNPRHKITKRGQNVTFRCDPISEHNRLYWYRQTLGQGPEFLTYFQNEAQLEKSRLLSDRFSAERPKGSFSTLEIQRTEQGDSAMYLCASSYGLADPQETQYFGPGTRLLVL.

This clone was recorded many times. The V and J genes are TRBV6-5 and TRBJ1-5, with D maybe TRBD1 (6 bases). The V and J ends lost 6 bases and 7 bases respectively, with 13 bases between them. The CDR3 runs 13 residues. CDR1 MNHEY and CDR2 SVGAGI come from the germline V gene. CDR3 in DNA: TGTGCCAGCAGCCAAGGGGGGCGGCAGCCCCAGCATTTT. Its protein product is CASSQGGRQPQHF.

V and J are TRBV29-1 and TRBJ1-4; 9 nucleotides agree with TRBD1. From germline, CDR1 is SQVTM and CDR2 ANQGSEA. The trim removed 1 base at V and 7 bases at J, leaving 4 bases unmatched. The CDR3 has 14 residues. CDR3 sequence: CSVEAQGAGEKLFF. The CDR3 DNA reads TGCAGCGTTGAAGCACAGGGGGCGGGTGAAAAACTGTTTTTT.

This clone was seen many times. The same CDR3 is also encoded by other DNA sequences in this sample. This sequence joins TRBV6-5 and TRBJ1-2; the match to TRBD1 covers 9 bases. Trimming removed 5 bases from V and 6 bases from J; junction bases left unmatched: 4. Germline CDR1 MNHEY, CDR2 SVGAGI. This CDR3 has 13 amino acids. The CDR3 bases are TGTGCCAGCAGTCCGGGGACAGGGAATGGCTACACCTTC. Its protein product is CASSPGTGNGYTF.

This clone was seen a single time. The chain carries TRBV6-5 and TRBJ1-1; weak D call: TRBD1 (5 bases). V was clipped by 2 bases and J by 3 bases, with 10 bases between them. The CDR3 totals 14 residues. Germline V CDR1 and CDR2: MNHEY, SVGAGI. CDR3 in amino acids: CASSYHGRDTEAFF. The CDR3 DNA is TGTGCCAGCAGTTACCACGGCAGGGACACTGAAGCTTTCTTT.

This chain links TRBV5-6 with TRBJ1-6, with no clear D. The CDR3 is 15 residues long. The ends were cut back, 0 bases at V and 9 bases at J, with 13 bases in the middle. Germline V gene lookup returns CDR1 SGHDT and CDR2 YYEEEE. The CDR3 DNA is TGTGCCAGCAGCTTGGATAGCAGGATAACTTCACCCCTCCACTTT. This encodes CASSLDSRITSPLHF.

The rearrangement joins TRBV30 to TRBJ2-2; D perhaps matches TRBD2 (6 bases). The germline V gene has CDR1 GTSNPN and CDR2 SVGIG (reference sequence). The CDR3 has 13 residues. Trimming stripped 5 bases from V and 3 bases from J, with 10 bases between. The CDR3 region is CAWLGLHTGELFF. Written as DNA, the CDR3 is TGTGCCTGGTTGGGACTTCACACCGGGGAGCTGTTTTTT.

This clone showed up just once. The chain has TRBV7-6 and TRBJ2-2; D not resolved. The CDR3 runs 15 residues. Germline CDR1 and CDR2: SGHVS and FNYEAQ. Trimming removed 0 bases from V and 6 bases from J, with 11 bases in between. CDR3 sequence reads: CASSLAGKVPGELFF. The CDR3 region has the DNA TGTGCCAGCAGCTTAGCAGGGAAGGTCCCCGGGGAGCTGTTTTTT.

This clone has a handful of counts. V and J are TRBV4-1 and TRBJ2-5; 10 bases map to TRBD2. This CDR3 region has 16 residues. Germline V lookup: CDR1 MGHRA, CDR2 YSYEKL. Germline trimming cut 0 bases from V and 6 bases from J; bases unmatched to any gene: 7. CDR3 sequence: CASSQDPSGSLKTQYF. CDR3 coding DNA: TGCGCCAGCAGCCAAGATCCTAGCGGGAGCTTAAAGACCCAGTACTTC.

The chain recombines TRBV6-5 with TRBJ2-3; 8 bases map to TRBD2. There are 14 residues in the CDR3. Trimming cost V 2 bases and J 3 bases; bases outside gene matches: 1. The germline CDR1 and CDR2 sequences are MNHEY and SVGAGI. This CDR3 reads CASSYRLATDTQYF. Written as DNA, the CDR3 is TGTGCCAGCAGTTACCGACTAGCGACAGATACGCAGTATTTT.

This rearrangement joins TRBV4-1 to TRBJ1-2, with D perhaps TRBD1 (6 bases). The CDR3 length is 17 residues. Trimming cost V 1 base and J 4 bases, with 19 bases left between them. From germline, CDR1 is MGHRA and CDR2 YSYEKL. CDR3 protein: CASSQARRSGAAYGYTF. In nucleotides, the CDR3 is TGCGCCAGCAGCCAAGCCCGCCGCTCAGGGGCCGCCTATGGCTACACCTTC.

Comment on this clone: A much larger clone is a single base away; this may be a read error. In the same sample, other DNA sequences code for this CDR3. V usage is TRBV6-1 and J usage is TRBJ1-1, with a tentative D call TRBD1 (5 bases). Germline V gene sequence: CDR1 MNHNS, CDR2 SASEGT. This CDR3 is built from 13 residues. V lost 2 bases, J lost 2 bases, and 6 bases lay in between. The CDR3 DNA is TGTGCCAGCAGTGAACAGGGTAACACTGAAGCTTTCTTT. It codes for CASSEQGNTEAFF.

V gene TRBV28 combines with J gene TRBJ1-5, with 7 bases lining up with TRBD1. Germline V gene sequence: CDR1 MDHEN, CDR2 SYDVKM. Trimming took 6 bases from V and 2 from J; bases not matched to a gene: 4. CDR3 length equals 14 residues. The CDR3 sequence is CASRQGNGNQPQHF. CDR3 DNA: TGTGCCAGCAGACAGGGGAATGGCAATCAGCCCCAGCATTTT.

The rearrangement joins TRBV6-5 to TRBJ2-1; 9 nucleotides align to TRBD2. Per germline, CDR1 MNHEY and CDR2 SVGAGI. Trimming cost V 0 bases and J 8 bases; bases outside gene matches: 8. The CDR3 is made up of 16 amino acids. CDR3 region: CASSYSIAGGPHEQFF. For the CDR3, the DNA is TGTGCCAGCAGTTACTCGATCGCGGGAGGGCCCCATGAGCAGTTCTTC.

This clone has a count of ten or more. The rearrangement uses TRBV5-6 and TRBJ2-6; tentatively, D is TRBD1 or TRBD2 (5 bases each). The CDR3 extends over 19 amino acids. V lost 4 bases, J lost 1 base, and 21 bases lay in between. Per the germline V gene, CDR1 is SGHDT and CDR2 is YYEEEE. The CDR3 nucleotides read TGTGCCAGCAGCCCACTGGGTGGCAGGGACCCATCTGGGGCCAACGTCCTGACTTTC. It specifies CASSPLGGRDPSGANVLTF.

The chain joins TRBV5-1 to TRBJ2-7; weak D call: TRBD1 (5 bases). This CDR3 is 16 amino acids long. Germline V CDR1 and CDR2: SGHRS, YFSETQ. V was cut by 5 bases and J by 0 bases, with 18 bases left in between. Here the CDR3 DNA reads TGCGCCAGCAGTTTAGTTACAGGCGTAAGCTCCTACGAGCAGTACTTC. Protein product: CASSLVTGVSSYEQYF.

In its sample, this clone was seen a few times. J is TRBJ2-3 and V is TRBV5-1, with 8 positions matching TRBD2. The V and J ends lost 0 bases and 2 bases, in that order; junction bases with no gene match: 2. In germline, CDR1 is SGHRS, CDR2 YFSETQ. The CDR3 consists of 15 residues. The CDR3 DNA follows: TGCGCCAGCAGCTTGGATAGCGGGGTCACAGATACGCAGTATTTT. This gives the protein CASSLDSGVTDTQYF.

The V gene is TRBV30, the J gene TRBJ1-1; TRBD1 matches at 7 bases. Germline V CDR1 and CDR2: GTSNPN, SVGIG (reference sequence). CDR3 length: 13 amino acids. J was trimmed by 4 bases and V by 2 bases; bases with no gene match: 4. CDR3 region: CAWSNRGGTEAFF. The CDR3 DNA sequence: TGTGCCTGGAGTAACAGGGGCGGCACTGAAGCTTTCTTT.

The V call is TRBV28, the J call TRBJ1-5; 8 nucleotides match TRBD1. V lost 5 bases to trimming and J lost 4 bases; unmatched junction nucleotides: 7. The germline gives CDR1 MDHEN, CDR2 SYDVKM. The CDR3 covers 15 residues. This chain's CDR3 is CASSTPQGANQPQHF. DNA of the CDR3: TGTGCCAGCAGTACCCCCCAGGGGGCAAATCAGCCCCAGCATTTT.

This CDR3 reads CASRPLLAVTYEQYF. The CDR3, as DNA: TGTGCCAGCAGACCCCTACTAGCGGTTACCTACGAGCAGTACTTC. J is TRBJ2-7 and V is TRBV7-9, with TRBD2 matching over 8 bases. Germline lookup yields CDR1 SEHNR and CDR2 FQNEAQ (reference sequence). The J segment lost 2 bases and the V segment lost 6 bases, leaving 9 bases of the junction unmatched. The CDR3 sequence is 15 residues long.

This CDR3 is CASSLDRTVDTIYF. In nucleotides, the CDR3 is TGCGCCAGCAGCTTGGACAGGACCGTGGACACCATATATTTT. The J gene is TRBJ1-3, the V gene TRBV5-1; D is perhaps TRBD1 (5 bases). V was pared by 0 bases and J by 8 bases, with 12 bases between. The CDR3 extends over 14 amino acids. The V gene's germline CDR1 is SGHRS and CDR2 YFSETQ.